This TCR beta chain was sequenced in a study of CD8 T cells in Susac syndrome. V trimming: 3 bases; J trimming: 7 bases; junction bases outside the gene matches: 9. The germline V gene encodes CDR1 SGDLS and CDR2 YYNGEE. The length of the CDR3 is 14 residues. The authors reverse transcribed roughly 0.5 to 1 ug RNA with random hexamers. TCRdb ran MiXCR on the immunoSEQ multiplex PCR reads and lists one entry per CDR3 protein. This table holds roughly 130,000 distinct CDR3 sequences, around 94% found once. Source material: CD8+ T cells from PBMCs. The chain links TRBV9 to TRBJ1-1, with 7 positions matching TRBD1. This TCR derives from a human donor with Susac syndrome. The CDR3 reads CASSEITGEVEAFF. The CDR3 region has the DNA TGTGCCAGCAGCGAAATTACAGGGGAGGTTGAAGCTTTCTTT.